This record concerns one TCR beta chain sequence. This clonotype was picked up a small number of times. Its antigen is currently not known. Qualities for individual bases were not recorded, and no much larger clone is one base off. The germline ends are 21 bases apart after V is trimmed by 10 bases and J by 8 bases. For CDR1 and CDR2, the germline V gene (reference sequence) lists MNHNY and SVGAGI. The CDR3 contains 14 residues, cysteine and phenylalanine counted. Only the CDR3 region is kept as DNA, spanning 42 bases read in frame from base 1. The data are from a study of T cell repertoires in cytomegalovirus infection (dated by TCRdb to about 2019). With respect to the entire study: Donor HLA type was relevant to the analysis, because carriage of CMV infection together with the matching HLA type was indicated by public TCR beta signatures.

Beyond this particular receptor, the publication reports: In the ex vivo response, HLA-C-restricted CMV-specific TCR beta clonotypes were dominant, and in two of eight donors the single most frequent clonotype came from this HLA-C-restricted group. In both this cohort and an independent cohort of 350 or so donors, the cumulative frequency of public TCR beta family members distinguished carriers of CMV infection plus the relevant HLA type.

Instrument used: Illumina HiSeq 1500. TCRdb reprocessing: public reads trimmed at Q25 with fastp, clones called with MiXCR, in-frame beta chains kept. Records with the same CDR3 protein are collapsed into one entry carrying the most frequent genes and DNA. In this sample the table shows some 680,000 distinct CDR3 sequences, 35% of which occur a single time. The ten largest clones capture 2.8% of the sample. This sequence uses TRBV6-6 and TRBJ2-4, and possibly TRBD1, on 6 matching bases. The sample comprised PBMCs. This receptor was identified in a human donor in good health (CMV status not recorded). Some clones in this sample may be carry-over from other donors' samples. The CDR3 reads as follows: CATSSGQRWDIQYF. In nucleotides, the sequence is TGTGCCACCAGCTCGGGACAACGCTGGGACATTCAGTACTTC.